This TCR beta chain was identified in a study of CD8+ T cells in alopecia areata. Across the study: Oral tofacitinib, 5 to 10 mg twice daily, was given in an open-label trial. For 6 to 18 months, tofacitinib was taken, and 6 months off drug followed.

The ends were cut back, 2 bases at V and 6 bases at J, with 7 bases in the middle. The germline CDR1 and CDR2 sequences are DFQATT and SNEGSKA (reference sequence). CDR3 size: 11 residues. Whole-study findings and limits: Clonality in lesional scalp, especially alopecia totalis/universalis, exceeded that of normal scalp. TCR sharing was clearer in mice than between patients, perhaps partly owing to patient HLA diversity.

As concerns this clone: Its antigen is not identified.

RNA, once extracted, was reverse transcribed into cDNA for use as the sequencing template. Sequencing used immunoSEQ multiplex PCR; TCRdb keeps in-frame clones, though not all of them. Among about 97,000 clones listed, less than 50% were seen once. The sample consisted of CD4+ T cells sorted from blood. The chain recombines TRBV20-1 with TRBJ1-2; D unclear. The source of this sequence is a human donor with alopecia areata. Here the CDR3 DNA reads TGCAGTGCTAGACTTCCAGATGGCTACACCTTC. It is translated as CSARLPDGYTF.